The source of this TCR beta chain is a study of T cells after yellow fever vaccination. In its sample, this clonotype was seen a few times. Its antigen remains unknown. The study, taken as a whole, reports: Some clonotypes were seen in both the CD4 and the CD8 compartments. These made up a small share and likely arose from convergent recombination.

Template switching with 5'RACE generated the TCR cDNA and added a universal primer site and UMIs. TCRdb analysed the 5' RACE reads with MiXCR anew, one entry per CDR3 protein. Of around 530,000 distinct CDR3 sequences in the sample, less than 20% were seen once. The ends lost 2 bases at V and 1 base at J; junction bases unmatched: 3. The CDR3 loop spans 15 amino acids. Germline V lookup: CDR1 DFQATT, CDR2 SNEGSKA (reference sequence). The source of this sequence is a man aged 18-30 years who received the YFV17D yellow fever vaccine. The sequenced sample was PBMCs, obtained 4 to 5 days after the first yellow fever vaccination. The rearrangement links TRBV20-1 to TRBJ2-1, with 9 bases matching TRBD2. CDR3 amino acids: CSARSGGRSYNEQFF. The CDR3 nucleotides are TGCAGTGCTAGAAGCGGGGGGCGTTCCTACAATGAGCAGTTCTTC.